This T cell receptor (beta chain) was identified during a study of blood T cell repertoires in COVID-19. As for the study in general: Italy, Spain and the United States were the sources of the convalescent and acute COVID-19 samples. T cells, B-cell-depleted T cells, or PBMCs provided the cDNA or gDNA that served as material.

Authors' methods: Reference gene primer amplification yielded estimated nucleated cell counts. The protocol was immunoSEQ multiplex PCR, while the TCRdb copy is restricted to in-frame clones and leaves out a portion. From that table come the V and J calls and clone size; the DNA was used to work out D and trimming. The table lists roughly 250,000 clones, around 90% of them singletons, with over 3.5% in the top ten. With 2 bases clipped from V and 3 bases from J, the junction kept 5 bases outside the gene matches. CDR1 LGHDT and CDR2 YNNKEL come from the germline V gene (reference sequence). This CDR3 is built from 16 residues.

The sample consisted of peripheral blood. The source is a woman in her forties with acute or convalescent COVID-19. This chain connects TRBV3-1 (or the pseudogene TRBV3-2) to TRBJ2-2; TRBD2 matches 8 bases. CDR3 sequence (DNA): TGTGCCAGCAGCCAAACGGGCGGGGGGTACACCGGGGAGCTGTTTTTT. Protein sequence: CASSQTGGGYTGELFF.